Listed below are T cell receptor beta chains from one sample, sequenced in a study of identical twins. TCRdb re-analysed the 5' RACE reads in MiXCR, keeping a single row per CDR3 protein. The repertoire holds under 900,000 distinct CDR3 sequences, with around an eighth as singletons. The same data also contributed to another study, on yellow fever vaccine responses in identical twins.

Sequenced material: PBMCs. These receptors were collected from a woman under 30 in good health. Each CDR3 is given with its conserved first and last residue. A D gene is named only where the DNA matches it firmly. Not every row has a clone size; where given, it reads once, few, many or a size class.

j_gene: TRBJ1-5; abundance: .; v_gene: TRBV12-3/TRBV12-4; d_gene: .; CDR3aa: CASSWARDSGNQPQHF; CDR3nt: TGTGCCAGCAGTTGGGCCCGGGATTCGGGCAATCAGCCCCAGCATTTT
j_gene: TRBJ2-3; abundance: few; v_gene: TRBV11-1; d_gene: .; CDR3aa: CASLNGMTDTQYF; CDR3nt: TGTGCCAGCTTAAACGGGATGACAGATACGCAGTATTTT
j_gene: TRBJ2-1; abundance: once; v_gene: TRBV28; d_gene: TRBD2; CDR3aa: CASRNSGNLYNEQFF; CDR3nt: TGTGCCAGCAGAAATAGCGGGAACCTTTACAATGAGCAGTTCTTC
j_gene: TRBJ1-1; abundance: few; v_gene: TRBV6-1; d_gene: TRBD1; CDR3aa: CASRADRAMITEAFF; CDR3nt: TGTGCCAGCAGGGCCGACAGGGCTATGATCACTGAAGCTTTCTTT
j_gene: TRBJ2-1; abundance: .; v_gene: TRBV15; d_gene: .; CDR3aa: CATSRDGGDEQFF; CDR3nt: TGTGCCACCAGCAGAGATGGGGGCGATGAGCAGTTCTTC
j_gene: TRBJ2-6; abundance: few; v_gene: TRBV20-1; d_gene: .; CDR3aa: CSARNSGANVLTF; CDR3nt: TGCAGTGCAAGGAACTCTGGGGCCAACGTCCTGACTTTC
j_gene: TRBJ2-5; abundance: .; v_gene: TRBV7-8; d_gene: TRBD1; CDR3aa: CASSLPGQGETQYF; CDR3nt: TGTGCCAGCAGCTTACCGGGACAGGGAGAGACCCAGTACTTC
j_gene: TRBJ1-2; abundance: .; v_gene: TRBV11-2; d_gene: .; CDR3aa: CASSPLTAMDYGYTF; CDR3nt: TGTGCCAGCAGCCCCCTGACAGCGATGGACTATGGCTACACCTTC
j_gene: TRBJ1-1; abundance: .; v_gene: TRBV20-1; d_gene: .; CDR3aa: CSVPGGGTLNTEAFF; CDR3nt: TGCAGTGTCCCGGGCGGGGGGACCCTGAACACTGAAGCTTTCTTT
j_gene: TRBJ1-4; abundance: few; v_gene: TRBV20-1; d_gene: TRBD1; CDR3aa: CSAKNRGFSGEKLFF; CDR3nt: TGCAGTGCTAAGAACAGGGGATTTTCGGGTGAAAAACTGTTTTTT
j_gene: TRBJ2-3; abundance: many; v_gene: TRBV21-1; d_gene: .; CDR3aa: CASSKVKRGTGSTDTQYF; CDR3nt: TGTGCCAGCAGCAAAGTGAAGAGGGGGACAGGGAGCACAGATACGCAGTATTTT
j_gene: TRBJ2-5; abundance: .; v_gene: TRBV20-1; d_gene: TRBD2; CDR3aa: CSARHREGAETQYF; CDR3nt: TGCAGTGCCAGACATCGGGAGGGTGCAGAGACCCAGTACTTC
j_gene: TRBJ2-5; abundance: few; v_gene: TRBV4-2; d_gene: .; CDR3aa: CASSQALGVGTQYF; CDR3nt: TGTGCCAGCAGCCAAGCCCTAGGAGTAGGGACCCAGTACTTC
j_gene: TRBJ2-1; abundance: .; v_gene: TRBV7-8; d_gene: TRBD2; CDR3aa: CASTYVGLADNALINEQFF; CDR3nt: TGTGCCAGCACCTACGTCGGACTAGCGGATAACGCCCTAATCAATGAGCAGTTCTTC
j_gene: TRBJ2-2; abundance: few; v_gene: TRBV10-3; d_gene: .; CDR3aa: CAISGSGSTGELFF; CDR3nt: TGTGCCATCAGTGGTAGCGGATCCACCGGGGAGCTGTTTTTT
j_gene: TRBJ2-7; abundance: few; v_gene: TRBV20-1; d_gene: .; CDR3aa: CSAKPGTEIYEQYF; CDR3nt: TGCAGTGCTAAACCCGGGACGGAGATCTACGAGCAGTACTTC
j_gene: TRBJ1-5; abundance: .; v_gene: TRBV9; d_gene: .; CDR3aa: CASSLGGEYQPQHF; CDR3nt: TGTGCCAGCAGCCTGGGGGGAGAATATCAGCCCCAGCATTTT
j_gene: TRBJ2-5; abundance: .; v_gene: TRBV28; d_gene: TRBD2; CDR3aa: CATRTSGKVVETQYF; CDR3nt: TGTGCCACGAGGACTAGCGGGAAGGTAGTAGAGACCCAGTACTTC
j_gene: TRBJ2-3; abundance: few; v_gene: TRBV3-1; d_gene: TRBD2; CDR3aa: CASSQVKGLASQRRSTDTQYF; CDR3nt: TGTGCCAGCAGCCAAGTTAAGGGACTAGCGTCTCAGAGAAGGAGCACAGATACGCAGTATTTT
j_gene: TRBJ2-3; abundance: .; v_gene: TRBV7-9; d_gene: .; CDR3aa: CASSQTLGADTQYF; CDR3nt: TGTGCCAGCAGCCAAACCCTGGGTGCAGATACGCAGTATTTT
j_gene: TRBJ2-7; abundance: .; v_gene: TRBV29-1; d_gene: TRBD2; CDR3aa: CSVGGGGVAYEQYF; CDR3nt: TGCAGCGTTGGGGGGGGAGGAGTAGCCTACGAGCAGTACTTC
j_gene: TRBJ2-3; abundance: few; v_gene: TRBV10-2; d_gene: .; CDR3aa: CASSTIGTTDTQYF; CDR3nt: TGCGCCAGCAGTACAATAGGGACTACAGATACGCAGTATTTT
j_gene: TRBJ2-5; abundance: few; v_gene: TRBV2; d_gene: TRBD1; CDR3aa: CACKQGFGPKSETQYF; CDR3nt: TGTGCCTGTAAACAGGGGTTTGGACCGAAGTCGGAGACCCAGTACTTC
j_gene: TRBJ2-7; abundance: few; v_gene: TRBV25-1; d_gene: .; CDR3aa: CASSGTREQYF; CDR3nt: TGTGCCAGCAGTGGGACACGAGAGCAGTACTTC
j_gene: TRBJ1-3; abundance: many; v_gene: TRBV27; d_gene: .; CDR3aa: CASSISGTPGNTIYF; CDR3nt: TGTGCCAGCAGTATCTCCGGGACCCCTGGAAACACCATATATTTT
j_gene: TRBJ2-7; abundance: .; v_gene: TRBV6-5; d_gene: TRBD1; CDR3aa: CASSYGTGGVEQYF; CDR3nt: TGTGCCAGCAGTTACGGGACAGGGGGGGTCGAGCAGTACTTC
j_gene: TRBJ2-7; abundance: few; v_gene: TRBV3-1; d_gene: .; CDR3aa: CASSHGQVTSYEQYF; CDR3nt: TGTGCCAGCAGCCACGGGCAGGTAACCTCCTACGAGCAGTACTTC
j_gene: TRBJ2-1; abundance: many; v_gene: TRBV6-5; d_gene: .; CDR3aa: CASSYGHLGHNEQFF; CDR3nt: TGTGCCAGCAGTTACGGGCACCTAGGACACAATGAGCAGTTCTTC
j_gene: TRBJ2-7; abundance: .; v_gene: TRBV5-1; d_gene: TRBD2; CDR3aa: CASSPRGEMQYF; CDR3nt: TGCGCCAGCAGTCCCCGGGGGGAAATGCAGTACTTC
j_gene: TRBJ2-7; abundance: .; v_gene: TRBV6-5; d_gene: TRBD1; CDR3aa: CASSYRRDSYEQYF; CDR3nt: TGTGCCAGCAGTTACCGCCGGGACAGCTACGAGCAGTACTTC
j_gene: TRBJ2-6; abundance: few; v_gene: TRBV18; d_gene: .; CDR3aa: CASSEGWGLGANVLTF; CDR3nt: TGTGCCAGCTCGGAGGGATGGGGGCTCGGGGCCAACGTCCTGACTTTC
j_gene: TRBJ1-6; abundance: .; v_gene: TRBV12-3/TRBV12-4; d_gene: .; CDR3aa: CASSSTSSPLHF; CDR3nt: TGTGCCAGCAGTTCCACATCATCACCCCTCCACTTT
j_gene: TRBJ2-7; abundance: few; v_gene: TRBV12-3/TRBV12-4; d_gene: TRBD1; CDR3aa: CASSPGGTGDYEQYF; CDR3nt: TGTGCCAGCAGCCCAGGCGGGACAGGGGACTACGAGCAGTACTTC
j_gene: TRBJ1-6; abundance: many; v_gene: TRBV5-1; d_gene: .; CDR3aa: CASSPEIRSPLHF; CDR3nt: TGCGCCAGCAGCCCCGAAATTCGATCACCCCTCCACTTT
j_gene: TRBJ2-5; abundance: many; v_gene: TRBV7-3; d_gene: .; CDR3aa: CASSLSSQETQYF; CDR3nt: TGTGCCAGCAGCCTATCGTCCCAAGAGACCCAGTACTTC
j_gene: TRBJ2-6; abundance: many; v_gene: TRBV7-2; d_gene: .; CDR3aa: CASSLRYSGANVLTF; CDR3nt: TGTGCCAGCAGCCTCAGATACTCTGGGGCCAACGTCCTGACTTTC
j_gene: TRBJ2-5; abundance: .; v_gene: TRBV20-1; d_gene: TRBD2; CDR3aa: CSAGTSGGPQETQYF; CDR3nt: TGCAGTGCCGGGACTAGCGGGGGGCCCCAAGAGACCCAGTACTTC
j_gene: TRBJ1-5; abundance: few; v_gene: TRBV20-1; d_gene: .; CDR3aa: CSARVQSQPQHF; CDR3nt: TGCAGTGCTAGAGTTCAATCCCAGCCCCAGCATTTT
j_gene: TRBJ2-3; abundance: .; v_gene: TRBV11-2; d_gene: .; CDR3aa: CASSLGTQGGRTDTQYF; CDR3nt: TGTGCCAGCAGCTTAGGGACCCAGGGAGGAAGGACAGATACGCAGTATTTT
j_gene: TRBJ2-3; abundance: .; v_gene: TRBV29-1; d_gene: .; CDR3aa: CSVEDLFDSLTLTDTQYF; CDR3nt: TGCAGCGTTGAAGATCTTTTTGACAGCCTTACACTCACAGATACGCAGTATTTT
j_gene: TRBJ2-3; abundance: .; v_gene: TRBV7-2; d_gene: TRBD2; CDR3aa: CASSLGASGGVDTQYF; CDR3nt: TGTGCCAGCAGCTTAGGGGCTAGCGGGGGTGTAGATACGCAGTATTTT
j_gene: TRBJ2-7; abundance: few; v_gene: TRBV24-1; d_gene: TRBD2; CDR3aa: CATSDSSGRGEQYF; CDR3nt: TGTGCCACCAGTGATTCTAGCGGGAGGGGCGAGCAGTACTTC
j_gene: TRBJ2-3; abundance: .; v_gene: TRBV5-1; d_gene: TRBD2; CDR3aa: CASSPAGGLSFGTDTQYF; CDR3nt: TGCGCCAGCAGCCCAGCGGGAGGGCTTAGTTTCGGCACCGATACGCAGTATTTT
j_gene: TRBJ1-1; abundance: .; v_gene: TRBV20-1; d_gene: .; CDR3aa: CSAKDPGIVLGAFF; CDR3nt: TGCAGTGCTAAGGATCCGGGAATCGTATTAGGAGCTTTCTTT
j_gene: TRBJ2-7; abundance: few; v_gene: TRBV24-1; d_gene: .; CDR3aa: CATSDSRGPIALQYF; CDR3nt: TGTGCCACCAGTGATTCAAGGGGCCCCATTGCTCTGCAGTACTTC
j_gene: TRBJ2-7; abundance: .; v_gene: TRBV7-9; d_gene: TRBD2; CDR3aa: CASSPGTSGALEQYF; CDR3nt: TGTGCCAGCAGCCCAGGCACTAGCGGGGCGCTAGAGCAGTACTTC
j_gene: TRBJ2-7; abundance: few; v_gene: TRBV20-1; d_gene: .; CDR3aa: CSATSDTTSEQYF; CDR3nt: TGCAGTGCTACCTCGGACACCACGTCCGAGCAGTACTTC
j_gene: TRBJ1-2; abundance: .; v_gene: TRBV27; d_gene: .; CDR3aa: CASRPKPDGTNYGYTF; CDR3nt: TGTGCCAGCAGACCCAAACCTGACGGAACTAACTATGGCTACACCTTC
j_gene: TRBJ2-1; abundance: few; v_gene: TRBV5-7; d_gene: .; CDR3aa: CASSLVVRRSSYNEQFF; CDR3nt: TGTGCCAGCAGCTTGGTAGTGCGGAGGAGCTCCTACAATGAGCAGTTCTTC
j_gene: TRBJ2-5; abundance: .; v_gene: TRBV4-1; d_gene: TRBD1; CDR3aa: CASSQRGGAGETQYF; CDR3nt: TGCGCCAGCAGCCAAAGAGGGGGCGCAGGGGAGACCCAGTACTTC
j_gene: TRBJ2-3; abundance: .; v_gene: TRBV10-2; d_gene: .; CDR3aa: CASGKGSGNTDTQYF; CDR3nt: TGCGCCAGCGGGAAGGGTAGCGGTAACACAGATACGCAGTATTTT
j_gene: TRBJ1-3; abundance: .; v_gene: TRBV6-1; d_gene: TRBD1; CDR3aa: CASSTQGVAGNTIYF; CDR3nt: TGTGCCAGCAGTACACAGGGGGTTGCAGGAAACACCATATATTTT
j_gene: TRBJ2-7; abundance: .; v_gene: TRBV5-5; d_gene: TRBD2; CDR3aa: CASSFSGRGPYEQYF; CDR3nt: TGTGCCAGCAGCTTCAGCGGGAGAGGCCCCTACGAGCAGTACTTC
j_gene: TRBJ2-1; abundance: .; v_gene: TRBV5-1; d_gene: TRBD2; CDR3aa: CASSPSLAGEHNEQFF; CDR3nt: TGCGCCAGCAGCCCCTCACTAGCGGGAGAGCACAATGAGCAGTTCTTC
j_gene: TRBJ2-7; abundance: many; v_gene: TRBV4-1; d_gene: TRBD1; CDR3aa: CASSQPRQGTYEQYF; CDR3nt: TGCGCCAGCAGCCAACCAAGACAGGGCACCTACGAGCAGTACTTC
j_gene: TRBJ2-5; abundance: few; v_gene: TRBV27; d_gene: .; CDR3aa: CASSKNWGETQYF; CDR3nt: TGTGCCAGCAGTAAAAACTGGGGGGAGACCCAGTACTTC
j_gene: TRBJ2-1; abundance: .; v_gene: TRBV20-1; d_gene: TRBD1; CDR3aa: CSARTGTGPNEQFF; CDR3nt: TGCAGTGCTAGAACCGGGACAGGGCCCAATGAGCAGTTCTTC
j_gene: TRBJ2-1; abundance: many; v_gene: TRBV5-1; d_gene: .; CDR3aa: CASSFSSSYNEQFF; CDR3nt: TGCGCCAGCAGCTTTTCGAGCTCCTACAATGAGCAGTTCTTC
j_gene: TRBJ2-1; abundance: .; v_gene: TRBV12-3/TRBV12-4; d_gene: TRBD2; CDR3aa: CASSLQLAGGNNEQFF; CDR3nt: TGTGCCAGCAGTTTACAACTAGCGGGGGGGAACAATGAGCAGTTCTTC